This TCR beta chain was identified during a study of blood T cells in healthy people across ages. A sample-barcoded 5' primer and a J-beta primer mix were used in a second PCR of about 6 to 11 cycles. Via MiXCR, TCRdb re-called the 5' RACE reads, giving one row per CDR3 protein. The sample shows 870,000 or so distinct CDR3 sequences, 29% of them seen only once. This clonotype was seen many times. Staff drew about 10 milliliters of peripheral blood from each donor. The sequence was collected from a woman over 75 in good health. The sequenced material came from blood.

The CDR3 is CASRPSAGGSYNSPLHF. As DNA, the CDR3 is TGTGCCAGCAGGCCAAGCGCGGGGGGCTCCTATAATTCACCCCTCCACTTT. The V and J genes are TRBV12-3 or TRBV12-4 and TRBJ1-6; D may be TRBD1 (5 bases). The V end was cut by 6 bases, the J end by 0 bases, with 15 bases between. The CDR3 spans 17 residues.